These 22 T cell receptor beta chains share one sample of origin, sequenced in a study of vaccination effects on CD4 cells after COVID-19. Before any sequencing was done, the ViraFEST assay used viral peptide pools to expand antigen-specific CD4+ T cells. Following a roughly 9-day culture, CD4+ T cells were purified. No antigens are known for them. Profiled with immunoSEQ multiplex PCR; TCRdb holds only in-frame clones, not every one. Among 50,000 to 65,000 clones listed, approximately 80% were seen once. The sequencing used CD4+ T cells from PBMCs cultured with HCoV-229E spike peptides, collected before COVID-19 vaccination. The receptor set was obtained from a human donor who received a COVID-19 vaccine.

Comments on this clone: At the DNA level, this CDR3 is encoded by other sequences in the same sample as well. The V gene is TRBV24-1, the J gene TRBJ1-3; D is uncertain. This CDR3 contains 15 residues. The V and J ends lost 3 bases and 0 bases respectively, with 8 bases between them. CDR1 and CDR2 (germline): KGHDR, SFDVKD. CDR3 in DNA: TGTGCCACCAGTGATCCCCGGGGCTCTGGAAACACCATATATTTT. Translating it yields CATSDPRGSGNTIYF.

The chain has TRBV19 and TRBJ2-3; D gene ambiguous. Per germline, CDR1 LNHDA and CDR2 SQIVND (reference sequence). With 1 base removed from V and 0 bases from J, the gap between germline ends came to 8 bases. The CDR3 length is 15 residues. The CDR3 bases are TGTGCCAGTAGTATAGGTCAGACTAGCACAGATACGCAGTATTTT. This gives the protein CASSIGQTSTDTQYF.

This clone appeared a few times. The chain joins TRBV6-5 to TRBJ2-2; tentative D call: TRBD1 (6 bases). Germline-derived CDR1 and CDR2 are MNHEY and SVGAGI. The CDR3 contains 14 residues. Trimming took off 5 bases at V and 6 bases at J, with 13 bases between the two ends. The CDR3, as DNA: TGTGCCAGCAGTCCACAGGGACCACCCGGGGAGCTGTTTTTT. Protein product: CASSPQGPPGELFF.

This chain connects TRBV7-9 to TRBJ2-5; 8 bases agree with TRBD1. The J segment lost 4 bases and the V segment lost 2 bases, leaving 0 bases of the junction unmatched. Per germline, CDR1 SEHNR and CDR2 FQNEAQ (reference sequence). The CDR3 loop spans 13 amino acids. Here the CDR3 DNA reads TGTGCCAGCAGCTTACAGGGGGCAGAGACCCAGTACTTC. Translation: CASSLQGAETQYF.

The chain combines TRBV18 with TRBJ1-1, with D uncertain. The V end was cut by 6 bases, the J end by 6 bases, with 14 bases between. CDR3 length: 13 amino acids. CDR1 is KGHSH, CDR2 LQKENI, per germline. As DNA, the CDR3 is TGTGCCAGCTCTCCCGTGACGGCGCCTGAAGCTTTCTTT. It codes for CASSPVTAPEAFF.

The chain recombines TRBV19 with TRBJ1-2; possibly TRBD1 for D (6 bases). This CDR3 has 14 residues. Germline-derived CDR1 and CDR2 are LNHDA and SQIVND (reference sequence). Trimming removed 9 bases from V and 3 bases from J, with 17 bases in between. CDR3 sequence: CASRRSGGDYGYTF. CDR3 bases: TGTGCCAGCCGGAGGTCGGGGGGCGACTATGGCTACACCTTC. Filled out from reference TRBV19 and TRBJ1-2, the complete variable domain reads DGGITQSPKYLFRKEGQNVTLSCEQNLNHDAMYWYRQDPGQGLRLIYYSQIVNDFQKGDIAEGYSVSREKKESFPLTVTSAQKNPTAFYLCASRRSGGDYGYTFGSGTRLTVV.

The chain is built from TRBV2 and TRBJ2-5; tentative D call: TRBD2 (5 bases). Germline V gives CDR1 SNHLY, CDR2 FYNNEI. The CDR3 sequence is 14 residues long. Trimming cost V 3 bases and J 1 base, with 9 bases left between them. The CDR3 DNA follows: TGTGCCAGCAGTGAGCCCCGGGGCCAAGAGACCCAGTACTTC. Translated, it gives CASSEPRGQETQYF.

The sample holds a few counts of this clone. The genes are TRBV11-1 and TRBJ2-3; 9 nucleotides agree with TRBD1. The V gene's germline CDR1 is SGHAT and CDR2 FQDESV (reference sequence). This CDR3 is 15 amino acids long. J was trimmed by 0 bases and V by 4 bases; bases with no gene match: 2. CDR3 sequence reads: CASSSGQGSTDTQYF. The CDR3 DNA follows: TGTGCCAGCAGCTCGGGACAGGGCAGCACAGATACGCAGTATTTT.

CDR3 amino acids: CASSIDRTGPYEQYV. The CDR3 DNA follows: TGCGCCAGCAGCATTGACAGGACAGGCCCCTACGAGCAGTACGTC. The chain joins TRBV5-1 to TRBJ2-7, with TRBD1 identical over 7 bases. The germline gives CDR1 SGHRS, CDR2 YFSETQ. V dropped 4 bases and J dropped 2; count of bases not matched to a gene: 9. The CDR3 runs 15 residues.

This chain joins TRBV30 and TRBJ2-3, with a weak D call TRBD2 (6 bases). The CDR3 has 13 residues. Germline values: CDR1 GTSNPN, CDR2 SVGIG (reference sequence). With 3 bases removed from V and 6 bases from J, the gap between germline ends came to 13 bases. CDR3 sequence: CAWSGGTRDTQYF. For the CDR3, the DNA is TGTGCCTGGAGCGGCGGGACTCGCGATACGCAGTATTTT. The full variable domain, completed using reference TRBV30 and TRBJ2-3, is SQTIHQWPATLVQPVGSPLSLECTVEGTSNPNLYWYRQAAGRGLQLLFYSVGIGQISSEVPQNLSASRPQDRQFILSSKKLLLSDSGFYLCAWSGGTRDTQYFGPGTRLTVL.

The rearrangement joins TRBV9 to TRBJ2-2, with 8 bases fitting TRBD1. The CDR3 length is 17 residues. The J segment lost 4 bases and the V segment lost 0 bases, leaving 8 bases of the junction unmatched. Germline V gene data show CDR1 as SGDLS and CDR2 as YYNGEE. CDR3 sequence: CASSVVHGQGGTGELFF. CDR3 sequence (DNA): TGTGCCAGCAGCGTAGTTCACGGACAGGGAGGCACCGGGGAGCTGTTTTTT.

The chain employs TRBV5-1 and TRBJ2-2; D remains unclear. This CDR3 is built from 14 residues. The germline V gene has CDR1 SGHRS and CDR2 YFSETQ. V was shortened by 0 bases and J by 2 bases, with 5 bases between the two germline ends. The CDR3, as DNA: TGCGCCAGCAGCTTGGGTGTCAACACCGGGGAGCTGTTTTTT. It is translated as CASSLGVNTGELFF.

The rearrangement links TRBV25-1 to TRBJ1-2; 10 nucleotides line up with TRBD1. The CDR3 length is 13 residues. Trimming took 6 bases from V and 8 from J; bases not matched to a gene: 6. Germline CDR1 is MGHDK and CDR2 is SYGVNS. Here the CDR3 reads CASRSTGGAGYTF. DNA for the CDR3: TGTGCCAGCAGATCGACAGGGGGCGCGGGCTACACCTTC.

As DNA, the CDR3 is TGTGCCAGCAGTTCCCGGGACGACCTTAATGAAAAACTGTTTTTT. Translation gives CASSSRDDLNEKLFF. The genes are TRBV6-2 or TRBV6-3 and TRBJ1-4; possible D gene TRBD1, 5 bases. V shed 4 bases and J shed 4 bases, with 13 bases lying between them. The CDR3 covers 15 residues. Germline assignment: CDR1 MNHEY and CDR2 SVGEGT.

This CDR3 is CATSRVGLTNEKLFF. The CDR3 nucleotides read TGTGCCACCAGCAGAGTGGGTCTAACTAATGAAAAACTGTTTTTT. This chain connects TRBV15 to TRBJ1-4; D is ambiguous. V lost 1 base, J lost 1 base, and 7 bases lay in between. Germline V gene lookup returns CDR1 LNHNV and CDR2 YYDKDF (reference sequence). CDR3 size: 15 residues.

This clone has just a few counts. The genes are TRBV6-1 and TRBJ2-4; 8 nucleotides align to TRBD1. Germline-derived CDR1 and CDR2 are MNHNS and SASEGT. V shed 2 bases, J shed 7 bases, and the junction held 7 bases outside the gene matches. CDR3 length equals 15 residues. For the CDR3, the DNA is TGTGCCAGCAGTGAAAGGGACAGGCCTGGGAACATTCAGTACTTC. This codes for CASSERDRPGNIQYF.

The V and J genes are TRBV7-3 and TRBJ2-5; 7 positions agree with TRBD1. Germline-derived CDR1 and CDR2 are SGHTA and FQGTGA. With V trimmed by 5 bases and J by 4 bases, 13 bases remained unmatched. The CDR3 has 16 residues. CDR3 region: CASSAGQVNCGETQYF. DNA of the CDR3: TGTGCCAGCAGCGCCGGACAGGTAAATTGCGGAGAGACCCAGTACTTC.

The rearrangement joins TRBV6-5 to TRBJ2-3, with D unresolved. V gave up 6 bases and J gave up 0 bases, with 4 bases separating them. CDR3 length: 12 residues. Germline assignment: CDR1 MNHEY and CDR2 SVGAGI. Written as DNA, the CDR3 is TGTGCCAGCAGGCCCAGCACAGATACGCAGTATTTT. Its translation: CASRPSTDTQYF.

Here the CDR3 DNA reads TGTGCCAGCAGTAACCCTAGCGGGACCCAGTACTTC. This sequence encodes CASSNPSGTQYF. The genes are TRBV27 and TRBJ2-5; 7 positions match TRBD2. Germline V lookup: CDR1 MNHEY, CDR2 SMNVEV (reference sequence). The CDR3 sequence is 12 residues long. The trim removed 5 bases at V and 7 bases at J, leaving 4 bases unmatched.

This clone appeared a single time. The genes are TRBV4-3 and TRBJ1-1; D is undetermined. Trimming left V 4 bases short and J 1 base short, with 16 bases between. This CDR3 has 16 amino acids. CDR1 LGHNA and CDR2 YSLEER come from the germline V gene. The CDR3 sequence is CASSLDRIRRNTEAFF. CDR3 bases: TGCGCCAGCAGCCTTGATAGAATCAGGAGGAACACTGAAGCTTTCTTT.

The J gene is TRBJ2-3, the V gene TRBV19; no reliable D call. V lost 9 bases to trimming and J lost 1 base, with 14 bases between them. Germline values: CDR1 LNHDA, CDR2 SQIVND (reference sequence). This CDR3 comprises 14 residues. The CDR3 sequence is CARSWPDRTDTQYF. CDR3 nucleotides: TGTGCCAGGTCGTGGCCGGACCGCACAGATACGCAGTATTTT.

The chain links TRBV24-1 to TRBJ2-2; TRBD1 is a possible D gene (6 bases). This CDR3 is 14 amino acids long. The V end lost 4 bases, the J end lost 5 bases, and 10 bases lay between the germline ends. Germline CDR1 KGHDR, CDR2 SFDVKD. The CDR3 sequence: CATSETGWTGELFF. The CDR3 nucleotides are TGTGCCACCAGTGAGACAGGTTGGACCGGGGAGCTGTTTTTT.